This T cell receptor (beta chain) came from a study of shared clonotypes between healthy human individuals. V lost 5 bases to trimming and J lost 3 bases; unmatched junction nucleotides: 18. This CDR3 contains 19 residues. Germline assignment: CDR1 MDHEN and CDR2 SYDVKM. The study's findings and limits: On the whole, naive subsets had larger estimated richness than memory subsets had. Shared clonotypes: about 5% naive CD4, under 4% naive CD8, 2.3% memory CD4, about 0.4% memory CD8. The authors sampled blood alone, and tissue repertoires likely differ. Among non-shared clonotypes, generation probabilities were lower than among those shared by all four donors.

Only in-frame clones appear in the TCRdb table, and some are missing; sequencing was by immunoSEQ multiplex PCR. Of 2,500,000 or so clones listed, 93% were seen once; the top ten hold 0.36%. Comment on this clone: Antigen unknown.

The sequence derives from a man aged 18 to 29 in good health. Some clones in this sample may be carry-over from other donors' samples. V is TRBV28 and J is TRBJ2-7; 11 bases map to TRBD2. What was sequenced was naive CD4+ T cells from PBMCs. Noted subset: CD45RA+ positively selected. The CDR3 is CASSERWLAGGLPIYEQYF. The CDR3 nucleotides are TGTGCCAGCAGTGAAAGGTGGCTAGCGGGAGGACTACCGATCTACGAGCAGTACTTC.